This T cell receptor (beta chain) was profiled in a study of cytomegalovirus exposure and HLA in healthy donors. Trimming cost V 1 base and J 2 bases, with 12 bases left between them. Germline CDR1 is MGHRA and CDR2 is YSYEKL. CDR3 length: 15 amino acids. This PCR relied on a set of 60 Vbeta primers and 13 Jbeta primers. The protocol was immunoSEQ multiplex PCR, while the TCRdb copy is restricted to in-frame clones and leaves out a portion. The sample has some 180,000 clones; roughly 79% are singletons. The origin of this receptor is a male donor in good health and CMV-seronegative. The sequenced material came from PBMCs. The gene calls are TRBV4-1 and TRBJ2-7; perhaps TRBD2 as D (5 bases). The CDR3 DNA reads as TGCGCCAGCAGCCAAGGGGGAGTGACAACCTACGAGCAGTACTTC. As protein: CASSQGGVTTYEQYF.